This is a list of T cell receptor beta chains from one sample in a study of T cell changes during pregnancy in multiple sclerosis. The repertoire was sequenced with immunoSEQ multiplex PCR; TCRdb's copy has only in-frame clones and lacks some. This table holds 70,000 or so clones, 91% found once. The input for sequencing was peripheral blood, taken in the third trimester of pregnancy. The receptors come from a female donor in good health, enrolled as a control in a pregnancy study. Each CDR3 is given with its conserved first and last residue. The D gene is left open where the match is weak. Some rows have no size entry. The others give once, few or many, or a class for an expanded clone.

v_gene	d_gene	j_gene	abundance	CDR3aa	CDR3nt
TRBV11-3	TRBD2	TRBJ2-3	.	CASSSGTRTDTQYF	TGTGCCAGCAGCTCAGGGACTAGAACAGATACGCAGTATTTT
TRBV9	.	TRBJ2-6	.	CASSPYFSGANVLTF	TGTGCCAGCAGCCCTTATTTCTCTGGGGCCAACGTCCTGACTTTC
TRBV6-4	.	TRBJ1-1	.	CASSDDTGSDTEAFF	TGTGCCAGCAGTGACGATACAGGGTCTGACACTGAAGCTTTCTTT
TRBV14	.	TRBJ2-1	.	CASSQGQNYNEQFF	TGTGCCAGCAGCCAAGGGCAAAACTACAATGAGCAGTTCTTC
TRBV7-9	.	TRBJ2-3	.	CASSPGTGDTQYF	TGTGCCAGCAGCCCGGGGACTGGCGATACGCAGTATTTT
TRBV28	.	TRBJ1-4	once	CASSLLSGGRTNEKLFF	TGTGCCAGCAGTTTATTATCCGGGGGGCGGACTAATGAAAAACTGTTTTTT
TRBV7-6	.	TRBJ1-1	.	CASSPQEGTEAFF	TGTGCCAGCAGCCCCCAGGAGGGGACTGAAGCTTTCTTT
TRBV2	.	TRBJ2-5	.	CASTDRGGETQYF	TGTGCCAGCACCGATCGGGGAGGAGAGACCCAGTACTTC
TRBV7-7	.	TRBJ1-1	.	CASSLQGNTEAFF	TGTGCCAGCAGCTTACAGGGGAACACTGAAGCTTTCTTT
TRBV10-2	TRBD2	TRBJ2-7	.	CASGGTSGRVPYEQYF	TGCGCCAGCGGCGGGACTAGCGGGAGGGTCCCCTACGAGCAGTACTTC
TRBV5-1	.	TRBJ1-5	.	CASSLEGREDQPQHF	TGCGCCAGCAGCTTGGAGGGCAGGGAAGACCAGCCCCAGCATTTT
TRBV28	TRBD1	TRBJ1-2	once	CASSWDRGDYGYTF	TGTGCCAGCAGTTGGGACAGGGGAGACTATGGCTACACCTTC
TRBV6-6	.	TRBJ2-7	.	CASSHGQTSGYEQYF	TGTGCCAGCAGTCACGGACAGACCTCTGGGTACGAGCAGTACTTC